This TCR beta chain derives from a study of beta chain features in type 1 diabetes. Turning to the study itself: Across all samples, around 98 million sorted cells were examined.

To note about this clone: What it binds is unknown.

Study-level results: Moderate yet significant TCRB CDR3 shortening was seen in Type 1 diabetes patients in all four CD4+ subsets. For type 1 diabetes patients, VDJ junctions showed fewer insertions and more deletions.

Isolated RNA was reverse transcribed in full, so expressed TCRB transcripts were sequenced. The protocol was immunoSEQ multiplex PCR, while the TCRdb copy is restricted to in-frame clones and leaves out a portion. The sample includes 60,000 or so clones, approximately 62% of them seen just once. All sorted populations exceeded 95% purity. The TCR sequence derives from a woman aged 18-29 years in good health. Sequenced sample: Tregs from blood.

The DNA for the CDR3 is TGTGCCAGCAGTAGTCCGGGACTAGCATCCCACGAGCAGTACTTC. It yields the protein CASSSPGLASHEQYF. J is TRBJ2-7 and V is TRBV27; 9 bases are shared with TRBD2. The germline V gene has CDR1 MNHEY and CDR2 SMNVEV (reference sequence). The CDR3 totals 15 residues. After removal of 5 bases from V and 5 bases from J, the junction contained 10 bases not matched to a gene.